Below, one T cell receptor beta chain is given with its context. In the source study's methods: Amplified reference gene primers provided the basis for estimating nucleated cell counts. Profiling relied on immunoSEQ multiplex PCR, and the TCRdb table lists in-frame clones only, not all of them. D and trimming were read from the DNA, whereas the V and J calls and clone size are those reported in that table. The sample contains over 85,000 clones, 80% to 90% of which appear only once. The data derive from a study of blood T cell repertoires in COVID-19. The overall study: Donors in the United States, Italy and Spain gave samples during acute or convalescent COVID-19. T cells, B-cell-depleted T cells, or PBMCs supplied cDNA or gDNA.

CDR3 length: 14 amino acids. CDR1 is SNHLY and CDR2 is FYNNEI in the germline V gene. The V and J ends lost 7 bases and 2 bases, in that order; junction bases with no gene match: 7. Sequences were obtained from peripheral blood. The sequence came from a human donor in a cohort sampled during active COVID-19. The chain couples TRBV2 to TRBJ2-7; 8 bases are shared with TRBD1. The DNA for the CDR3 is TGTGCCAGCACCGACAGGGGTCAAACCTACGAGCAGTACTTC. Translated: CASTDRGQTYEQYF.